This is a list of T cell receptor beta chains from one sample in a study of T cell changes during pregnancy in multiple sclerosis. Produced via immunoSEQ multiplex PCR; TCRdb's table is partial and in-frame only. Of approximately 50,000 clones in the sample, less than 95% were seen once. The sequences come from peripheral blood, collected in the third trimester of pregnancy. These receptors were taken from a female donor in good health, enrolled as a control in a pregnancy study. CDR3s include the opening cysteine and the closing phenylalanine or tryptophan. A D gene is named only where the DNA matches it firmly.

v_gene: TRBV19; j_gene: TRBJ1-5; d_gene: TRBD1; CDR3nt: TGTGCCAGTAGAAAGACAGGGGAGGACCAGCCCCAGCATTTT; CDR3aa: CASRKTGEDQPQHF
v_gene: TRBV2; j_gene: TRBJ2-5; d_gene: NA; CDR3nt: TGTGCCAGCAGTGATTTCGGGGACCAAGAGACCCAGTACTTC; CDR3aa: CASSDFGDQETQYF
v_gene: TRBV7-6; j_gene: TRBJ1-3; d_gene: TRBD1; CDR3nt: TGTGCCAGCAGCTTCAGGGGGTATGGAAACACCATATATTTT; CDR3aa: CASSFRGYGNTIYF
v_gene: TRBV18; j_gene: TRBJ2-2; d_gene: NA; CDR3nt: TGTGCCAGCTCACCACCGGGCAGGGGAGACACCGGGGAGCTGTTTTTT; CDR3aa: CASSPPGRGDTGELFF
v_gene: TRBV5-1; j_gene: TRBJ2-2; d_gene: TRBD2; CDR3nt: TGCGCCAGCAGCTTGGCACCGGGACTAGCGGGGAGAGTAGGGACCGGGGAGCTGTTTTTT; CDR3aa: CASSLAPGLAGRVGTGELFF
v_gene: TRBV4-3; j_gene: TRBJ2-1; d_gene: NA; CDR3nt: TGCGCCAGCAGCCAAGAGTCCCGGGGGTTCAACTACAATGAGCAGTTCTTC; CDR3aa: CASSQESRGFNYNEQFF
v_gene: TRBV18; j_gene: TRBJ1-4; d_gene: NA; CDR3nt: TGTGCCAGCTCACCACGACAGGAGATTAATGAAAAACTGTTTTTT; CDR3aa: CASSPRQEINEKLFF
v_gene: TRBV13; j_gene: TRBJ2-7; d_gene: TRBD1; CDR3nt: TGTGCCAGCAGCCGGGACAGGTTAGGCGAGCAGTACTTC; CDR3aa: CASSRDRLGEQYF
v_gene: TRBV6-6; j_gene: TRBJ1-4; d_gene: NA; CDR3nt: TGTGCCAGCCATATGACAGCAACTAATGAAAAACTGTTTTTT; CDR3aa: CASHMTATNEKLFF
v_gene: TRBV5-6; j_gene: TRBJ2-1; d_gene: TRBD2; CDR3nt: TGTGCCAGCAGCTTGGCCGGGACTAGCATCAACAATGAGCAGTTCTTC; CDR3aa: CASSLAGTSINNEQFF
v_gene: TRBV7-8; j_gene: TRBJ2-1; d_gene: NA; CDR3nt: TGTGCCAGCAGCCTAGGAGGGCAAAGCTCCTACAATGAGCAGTTCTTC; CDR3aa: CASSLGGQSSYNEQFF
v_gene: TRBV7-6; j_gene: TRBJ2-1; d_gene: TRBD2; CDR3nt: TGTGCCAGCAGCCGGTTAGAGGGAGGGAGCTCCTACAATGAGCAGTTCTTC; CDR3aa: CASSRLEGGSSYNEQFF
v_gene: TRBV28; j_gene: TRBJ2-7; d_gene: TRBD1; CDR3nt: TGTGCCAGCGGACAGGGATACGAGCAGTACTTC; CDR3aa: CASGQGYEQYF
v_gene: TRBV27; j_gene: TRBJ2-7; d_gene: NA; CDR3nt: TGTGCCAGCAGTCCCTCACTAGCCTACGAGCAGTACTTC; CDR3aa: CASSPSLAYEQYF
v_gene: TRBV19; j_gene: TRBJ2-7; d_gene: TRBD1; CDR3nt: TGTGCCAGTAGTATTAGGTTTCGGGACAGGGTCGGCGAGCAGTACTTC; CDR3aa: CASSIRFRDRVGEQYF
v_gene: TRBV4-1; j_gene: TRBJ2-1; d_gene: NA; CDR3nt: TGCGCCAGCAGCCAAGATCTGGGGGGGCGGGCGGAGCAGTTCTTC; CDR3aa: CASSQDLGGRAEQFF
v_gene: TRBV5-1; j_gene: TRBJ1-6; d_gene: NA; CDR3nt: TGCGCCAGCAGCTTGGGACAGGAACGCTCACCCCTCCACTTT; CDR3aa: CASSLGQERSPLHF
v_gene: TRBV5-6; j_gene: TRBJ2-5; d_gene: NA; CDR3nt: TGTGCCAGCAGCTTGGGCAGTTCCCAAGAGACCCAGTACTTC; CDR3aa: CASSLGSSQETQYF
v_gene: TRBV27; j_gene: TRBJ2-2; d_gene: NA; CDR3nt: TGTGCCAGCAGCTACTGGGACACCATGAACACCGGGGAGCTGTTTTTT; CDR3aa: CASSYWDTMNTGELFF
v_gene: TRBV27; j_gene: TRBJ1-2; d_gene: TRBD1; CDR3nt: TGTGCCAGCAGACTCTGGGGGGGACAGGGCGAGGGCTACACCTTC; CDR3aa: CASRLWGGQGEGYTF
v_gene: TRBV9; j_gene: TRBJ2-7; d_gene: NA; CDR3nt: TGTGCCAGCAGCGTAGGATTAGGGGATCTCTCCTACGAGCAGTACTTC; CDR3aa: CASSVGLGDLSYEQYF
v_gene: TRBV7-2; j_gene: TRBJ2-7; d_gene: TRBD2; CDR3nt: TGTGCCAGCAGCTTATTTGGGACTAGCGGGATCCGGAGCGAGCAGTACTTC; CDR3aa: CASSLFGTSGIRSEQYF
v_gene: TRBV27; j_gene: TRBJ1-4; d_gene: NA; CDR3nt: TGTGCCAGCAGCCCCGGTCTTGCGAATAATGAAAAACTGTTTTTT; CDR3aa: CASSPGLANNEKLFF
v_gene: TRBV27; j_gene: TRBJ2-7; d_gene: NA; CDR3nt: TGTGCCAGCAGTTTAGTGGGAGTGGGAAACGAGCAGTACTTC; CDR3aa: CASSLVGVGNEQYF
v_gene: TRBV4-2; j_gene: TRBJ2-1; d_gene: TRBD2; CDR3nt: TGTGCCAGCGCCCTGTGGGGAGGGACTAGCATCCCCCTCCAAAATGAGCAGTTCTTC; CDR3aa: CASALWGGTSIPLQNEQFF
v_gene: TRBV5-4; j_gene: TRBJ2-1; d_gene: NA; CDR3nt: TGTGCCAGCAGCTTGGCCCGGGAATACAATGAGCAGTTCTTC; CDR3aa: CASSLAREYNEQFF
v_gene: TRBV30; j_gene: TRBJ1-1; d_gene: NA; CDR3nt: TGTGCCTGGAGTCCCGGGGAAAGGGCCACTGAAGCTTTCTTT; CDR3aa: CAWSPGERATEAFF
v_gene: TRBV19; j_gene: TRBJ2-1; d_gene: NA; CDR3nt: TGTGCCAGTAGTATCGGGAGAAACAATGAGCAGTTCTTC; CDR3aa: CASSIGRNNEQFF
v_gene: TRBV11-3; j_gene: TRBJ2-3; d_gene: TRBD2; CDR3nt: TGTGCCAGCAGCTTAGATACAGGCCCGGGGGGAGTTTTCGCAGATACGCAGTATTTT; CDR3aa: CASSLDTGPGGVFADTQYF